This T cell receptor (beta chain) is drawn from a study of cytomegalovirus exposure and HLA in healthy donors (dated by TCRdb to between 2016 and 2019). For context, the study as a whole: The 550 to 750 repertoires of the first cohort and the 120 validation repertoires were produced on the same platform, according to a later analysis. The aim of the study was to test whether cataloging public T cell receptors could identify signatures of past pathogen exposure. Besides the first cohort of approximately 710 subjects, a separate validation cohort made up of 95 to 150 different subjects was used. High-throughput TCR immunosequencing, statistical association of individual TCRs with disease status, and machine learning were combined to predict cytomegalovirus infection status.

Reading the germline V gene (reference sequence) gives CDR1 PRHDT and CDR2 FYEKMQ. Clipping removes 2 bases from V and 4 bases from J, with 4 as the unmatched junction base count. The CDR3, cysteine through phenylalanine, is 14 amino acids long. Just CDR3 DNA is preserved here, 42 bases in frame from base 1. Donors formed part of the validation cohort, which comprised about 120 subjects and was distinct from the first cohort of under 850 subjects. General study outcomes and caveats: Subsequent analysis determined that TCRs grouped into clusters in the first cohort also showed a tendency toward co-occurrence across the roughly 120 validation repertoires, and about 94% of cluster scores exceeded 0. The classifier was reported to diagnose cytomegalovirus status with high specificity and sensitivity in both the original cohort and the validation cohort. Three of the identified cytomegalovirus-associated TCR beta chains were confirmed in vitro to be specific for cytomegalovirus antigens. The study gave a list of 150 to 200 TCR beta chains associated with cytomegalovirus. The authors suggested that the approach could potentially be generalized to other disease states and immunological phenotypes. While some public TCRs were present in many individuals, most TCR sequences turned up only very rarely across donors. A later analysis had no HLA typing for the validation cohort, so co-occurrence there was scored across all 130 or so repertoires.

Concerning this clone: Its antigen has not been determined. Base qualities are missing; no much larger clone stands one base away.

The library came from the immunoSEQ multiplex PCR assay. As for the original processing: A statistical classification framework was built for diagnosing cytomegalovirus status from the catalog of TCR beta chain sequences. The table was pulled from immuneACCESS by TCRdb, which kept in-frame rearrangements only. Such tables lose some clones; where checked, under half of the loss comes from unresolved V genes, and the rest has no known cause. V and J calls plus clone size are reproduced from that table; the DNA served to infer D and trimming. Counted in this sample were 250,000 to 350,000 clones; around 87% of them appeared once. About 1.2% of the sample comes from the top ten.

The TCR comes from a woman in her 30s in good health and CMV-seropositive. The sequence is built from TRBV13 and TRBJ1-2, with 7 junctional bases fitting TRBD1. The sample comprised PBMCs. CDR3 region: CASSLRDRPYGYTF. The nucleotide sequence is TGTGCCAGCAGCTTAAGGGACAGACCCTATGGCTACACCTTC.